This entry features one T cell receptor beta chain sequence. Its antigen is not identified. This entry comes from a study of Ad26.COV2.S vaccination and SARS-CoV-2 variants. Study-wide findings and caveats: Individuals receiving vaccine had higher spike-specific TCR breadth than placebo recipients did. Measurements of TCR breadth and depth may have given underestimates of the total T cell responses. Measurement of non-spike TCR breadth gave similar results in vaccine and placebo recipients.

The repertoire was sequenced with immunoSEQ multiplex PCR; TCRdb's copy has only in-frame clones and lacks some. The sample has about 140,000 clones; 75% to 90% are singletons. This specimen consisted of peripheral blood, obtained after recovery from COVID-19. This TCR was sampled from a human donor who had recovered from COVID-19.

The CDR3 bases are TGTGCCTGCCGGGCTCTGGCAAACACCATATATTTT. Its protein product is CACRALANTIYF. This chain uses TRBV30 with TRBJ1-3; unclear D gene. Per germline, CDR1 GTSNPN and CDR2 SVGIG (reference sequence). This CDR3 region has 12 residues. The V end lost 6 bases, the J end lost 6 bases, and 12 bases lay between the germline ends.